A single sample gave rise to the 20 T cell receptor beta chains below, sequenced in a study of T cells in Graves' hyperthyroidism and ophthalmopathy. Amplified TCR beta CDR3 regions derived from RNA transcripts. TCR CDR3 underwent first-round RT-PCR with the HTBI primer set. TCRdb independently ran MiXCR on the multiplex PCR reads; one entry per CDR3 protein. The table has about 690,000 distinct CDR3 sequences, 15% to 20% seen once. The sequenced sample was blood. These receptors came from a man aged 45-65 years with Graves' hyperthyroidism.

This clonotype came up a few times. The DNA of the CDR3 is TGTGCCAGCAGCTCGAATACAGCTCATCAGCCCCAGCATTTT. Its protein product is CASSSNTAHQPQHF. This rearrangement joins TRBV5-5 to TRBJ1-5, with D unresolved. Looked up from germline, CDR1 is SGHKS and CDR2 is YYEKEE (reference sequence). Trimming took 3 bases from V and 5 from J, leaving 12 bases between them. The CDR3 contains 14 residues.

This clonotype has a count of ten or more. The chain joins TRBV28 to TRBJ1-1, with D tentatively TRBD1 (5 bases). V lost 2 bases and J 0 bases, leaving 10 bases between the germline ends. The CDR3 has 15 amino acids. Germline CDR1 and CDR2: MDHEN and SYDVKM. CDR3 region: CASSLVRAMNTEAFF. The CDR3 DNA is TGTGCCAGCAGTTTAGTCAGGGCAATGAACACTGAAGCTTTCTTT.

The chain has TRBV5-1 and TRBJ2-5; 7 bases map to TRBD2. This CDR3 has 15 residues. Germline lookup yields CDR1 SGHRS and CDR2 YFSETQ. The V and J ends lost 3 bases and 2 bases, in that order; junction bases with no gene match: 7. The CDR3 reads CASSSASGLQETQYF. The CDR3 bases are TGCGCCAGCAGCTCGGCTAGCGGACTTCAAGAGACCCAGTACTTC.

The chain couples TRBV7-2 to TRBJ2-7, with a possible D match to TRBD2 (5 bases). The ends were cut back, 3 bases at V and 0 bases at J, with 12 bases in the middle. CDR3 length: 15 residues. Germline assignment: CDR1 SGHTA and CDR2 FQGNSA. Written as DNA, the CDR3 is TGTGCCAGCAGCTTCGGGCACACTAGCTCCTACGAGCAGTACTTC. This gives the protein CASSFGHTSSYEQYF.

The chain couples TRBV6-5 to TRBJ1-1; weak D call: TRBD1 (5 bases). The CDR3 consists of 19 residues. Germline V CDR1 and CDR2: MNHEY, SVGAGI. The ends were cut back, 2 bases at V and 0 bases at J, with 22 bases in the middle. The CDR3 DNA follows: TGTGCCAGCAGTTACCATTACCCCGGGGCAAGACGCATGAACACTGAAGCTTTCTTT. Translation: CASSYHYPGARRMNTEAFF.

This clonotype has at least ten counts. Here the CDR3 reads CASSLLQGWGELAQKETQYF. DNA for the CDR3: TGTGCCAGCAGCCTTCTACAGGGATGGGGCGAGCTAGCCCAAAAAGAGACCCAGTACTTC. This chain uses TRBV7-9 with TRBJ2-5; D might be TRBD1 (6 bases). Germline V gene sequence: CDR1 SEHNR, CDR2 FQNEAQ (reference sequence). V lost 5 bases and J 3 bases, leaving 31 bases between the germline ends. The CDR3 totals 20 residues.

This clonotype was picked up many times. The CDR3 bases are TGTGCCACCACGCAAAGGACGAACACTGAAGCTTTCTTT. It specifies CATTQRTNTEAFF. This chain joins TRBV2 and TRBJ1-1, with unresolved D. The germline V and J ends were trimmed by 10 bases and 1 base, with 13 bases remaining between them. The CDR3 is made up of 13 amino acids. CDR1 and CDR2 (germline): SNHLY, FYNNEI.

This clonotype was counted ten times or more. The chain has TRBV6-1 and TRBJ2-1; TRBD2 might be the D (6 bases). V was trimmed by 3 bases and J by 2 bases, leaving 11 bases between them. CDR1 and CDR2 from the germline V gene are MNHNS and SASEGT. The CDR3 is 15 amino acids. The CDR3 loop reads CASSEVEGTYNEQFF. The DNA for the CDR3 is TGTGCCAGCAGTGAGGTGGAGGGAACCTACAATGAGCAGTTCTTC.

This clonotype showed up many times. This sequence joins TRBV6-2 or TRBV6-3 and TRBJ2-1; no clear D gene. CDR1 is MNHEY, CDR2 SVGEGT, per germline. The CDR3 covers 14 residues. Trimming took 0 bases from V and 3 from J, leaving 6 bases between them. The CDR3: CASSYSGNYNEQFF. The CDR3 region has the DNA TGTGCCAGCAGTTACTCTGGCAACTACAATGAGCAGTTCTTC.

This clonotype was recorded at least ten times. The chain couples TRBV27 to TRBJ2-7, with 9 bases that match TRBD1. The CDR3 is 17 residues long. The germline V gene has CDR1 MNHEY and CDR2 SMNVEV (reference sequence). V shed 3 bases, J shed 0 bases, and the junction held 9 bases outside the gene matches. The CDR3 sequence: CASSFFSRGQGSYEQYF. CDR3 sequence (DNA): TGTGCCAGCAGTTTTTTCTCTCGGGGACAGGGCTCCTACGAGCAGTACTTC.

This clonotype was recorded at least ten times. The chain is built from TRBV2 and TRBJ2-1; no firm D call. There are 10 residues in the CDR3. Germline CDR1 is SNHLY and CDR2 is FYNNEI. V lost 11 bases to trimming and J lost 7 bases, with 9 bases between them. The CDR3 reads CALEGNEQFF. In DNA form, the CDR3 reads TGTGCCCTCGAAGGAAATGAGCAGTTCTTC.

This clonotype was seen ten or more times. This chain links TRBV20-1 with TRBJ2-1, with TRBD2 identical over 15 bases. The CDR3 is made up of 17 amino acids. V was clipped by 7 bases and J by 4 bases; unmatched bases: 11. Germline V CDR1 and CDR2: DFQATT, SNEGSKA (reference sequence). CDR3 protein: CSGTSGRAVTIYNEQFF. The CDR3 DNA follows: TGCAGTGGGACTAGCGGGAGGGCCGTCACGATTTACAATGAGCAGTTCTTC.

This clonotype was found a few times. This chain links TRBV20-1 with TRBJ2-5, with a tentative D call TRBD1 (5 bases). Deletions cut 4 bases from V and 2 bases from J, with 8 bases between. The CDR3 totals 12 residues. Looked up from germline, CDR1 is DFQATT and CDR2 is SNEGSKA (reference sequence). The DNA of the CDR3 is TGCAGTGCTAACAGGCGACAAGAGACCCAGTACTTC. Translated: CSANRRQETQYF.

This clonotype has only a few counts. V and J are TRBV28 and TRBJ1-5; perhaps TRBD1 as D (5 bases). Germline V CDR1 and CDR2: MDHEN, SYDVKM. This CDR3 spans 16 amino acids. Trimming took off 2 bases at V and 1 base at J, with 12 bases between the two ends. The CDR3 is CASSLGRRVSNQPQHF. DNA for the CDR3: TGTGCCAGCAGTTTAGGGCGCAGGGTGAGCAATCAGCCCCAGCATTTT.

To note about this clonotype: The conserved phenylalanine or tryptophan normally closing the CDR3 is absent here, so this likely arose from a read error. J is TRBJ2-1 and V is TRBV19; D not resolved. Trimming pared 4 bases from V and 0 bases from J, leaving 10 bases between. Per the germline V gene, CDR1 is LNHDA and CDR2 is SQIVND (reference sequence). The CDR3 has 15 residues. The CDR3 DNA sequence: TGTGCCAGTAGTAACCCCATGTACTCCTACAATGAGCAGTTCTCC. Its translation is CASSNPMYSYNEQFS.

In this sample, this clonotype turned up many times. This rearrangement joins TRBV10-3 to TRBJ2-5; perhaps TRBD1 as D (6 bases). Germline loops: CDR1 ENHRY, CDR2 SYGVKD. This CDR3 has 15 residues. V was trimmed by 4 bases and J by 5 bases, leaving 17 bases between them. CDR3 DNA sequence: TGTGCCATCAGTGCCAGCCAGGGGTCTGTCGAGACCCAGTACTTC. Translating gives CAISASQGSVETQYF.

This clonotype showed up just a few times. The genes are TRBV3-1 and TRBJ1-4, with D hard to call. The CDR3 spans 13 residues. The germline V and J ends were trimmed by 4 bases and 6 bases, with 9 bases remaining between them. In germline, CDR1 is LGHDT, CDR2 YNNKEL (reference sequence). CDR3 DNA: TGTGCCAGCAGCCCCTGGACCGATGAAAAACTGTTTTTT. This translates into CASSPWTDEKLFF.

In its sample, this clonotype was seen a few times. The chain employs TRBV10-3 and TRBJ2-3; 8 bases fit TRBD2. The junction had 5 bases not matched to a gene; V was cut back by 10 bases and J by 2 bases. From germline, CDR1 is ENHRY and CDR2 SYGVKD. The CDR3 runs to 13 residues. The CDR3 protein is CATREEDTDTQYF. The CDR3 DNA reads as TGTGCCACGCGGGAGGAGGACACAGATACGCAGTATTTT.

This clonotype has a handful of counts. The chain has TRBV18 and TRBJ1-5, with a tentative D call TRBD1 (5 bases). Germline-derived CDR1 and CDR2 are KGHSH and LQKENI. V shed 6 bases and J shed 0 bases, with 12 bases lying between them. The CDR3 runs to 15 residues. The CDR3 reads CASSPTANSNQPQHF. In nucleotides, the CDR3 is TGTGCCAGCTCCCCGACAGCTAATAGCAATCAGCCCCAGCATTTT.

This clonotype has a count of ten or more. Here the CDR3 DNA reads TGTGCCAGCAGCTTAGCGGGAGGACCTGAAGCTTTCTTT. Amino acid sequence: CASSLAGGPEAFF. The chain couples TRBV7-2 to TRBJ1-1; D is unclear. The germline V and J ends were trimmed by 0 bases and 6 bases, with 8 bases remaining between them. The CDR3 runs 13 residues. Germline V lookup: CDR1 SGHTA, CDR2 FQGNSA.